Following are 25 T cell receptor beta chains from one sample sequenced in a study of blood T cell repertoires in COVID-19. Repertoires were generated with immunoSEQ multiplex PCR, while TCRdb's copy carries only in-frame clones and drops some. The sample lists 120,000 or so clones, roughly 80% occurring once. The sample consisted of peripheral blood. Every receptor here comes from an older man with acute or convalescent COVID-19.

The DNA for the CDR3 is TGTGCCAGCAGCTTGTCGAGCGGGAGAATCGAGCAGTTCTTC. Its protein product is CASSLSSGRIEQFF. The chain combines TRBV5-4 with TRBJ2-1, with 8 bases matching TRBD2. The J segment lost 10 bases and the V segment lost 1 base, leaving 7 bases of the junction unmatched. There are 14 residues in the CDR3. CDR1 and CDR2 (germline): SGHNT, YYREEE (reference sequence).

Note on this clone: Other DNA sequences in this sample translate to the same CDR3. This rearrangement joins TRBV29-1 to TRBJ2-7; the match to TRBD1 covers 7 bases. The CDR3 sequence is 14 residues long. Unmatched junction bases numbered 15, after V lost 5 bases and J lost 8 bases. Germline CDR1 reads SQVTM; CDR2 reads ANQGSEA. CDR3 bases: TGCAGCGTTCCCGAAACCGGACAGGTTGGAAAGCAGTACTTC. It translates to CSVPETGQVGKQYF.

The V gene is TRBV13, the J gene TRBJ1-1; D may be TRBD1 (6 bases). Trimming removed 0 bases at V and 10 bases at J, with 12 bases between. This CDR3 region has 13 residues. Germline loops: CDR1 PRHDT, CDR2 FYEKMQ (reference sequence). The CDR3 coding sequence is TGTGCCAGCAGCTTAGGAGGTAGGGGGGGAGCTTTCTTT. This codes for CASSLGGRGGAFF. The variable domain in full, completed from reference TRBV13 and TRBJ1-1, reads AAGVIQSPRHLIKEKRETATLKCYPIPRHDTVYWYQQGPGQDPQFLISFYEKMQSDKGSIPDRFSAQQFSDYHSELNMSSLELGDSALYFCASSLGGRGGAFFGQGTRLTVV.

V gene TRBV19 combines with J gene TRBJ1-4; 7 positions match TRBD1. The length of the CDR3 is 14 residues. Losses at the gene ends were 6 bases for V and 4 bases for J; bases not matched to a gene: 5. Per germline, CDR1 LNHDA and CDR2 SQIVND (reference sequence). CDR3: CASSGTVVNEKLFF. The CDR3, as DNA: TGTGCCAGTAGCGGGACAGTAGTTAATGAAAAACTGTTTTTT.

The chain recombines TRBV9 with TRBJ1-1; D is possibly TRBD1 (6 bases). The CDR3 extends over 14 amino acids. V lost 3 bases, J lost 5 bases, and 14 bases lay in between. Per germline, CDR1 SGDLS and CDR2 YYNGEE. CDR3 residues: CASSEGQGWTEAFF. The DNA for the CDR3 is TGTGCCAGCAGCGAGGGGCAGGGGTGGACTGAAGCTTTCTTT.

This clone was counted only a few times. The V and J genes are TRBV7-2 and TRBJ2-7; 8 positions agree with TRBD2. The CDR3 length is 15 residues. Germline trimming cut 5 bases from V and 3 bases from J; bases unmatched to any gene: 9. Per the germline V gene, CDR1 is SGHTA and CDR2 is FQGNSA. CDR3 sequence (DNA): TGTGCCAGCAGCCCAAGGTCTAGCGGGTACTACGAGCAGTACTTC. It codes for CASSPRSSGYYEQYF.

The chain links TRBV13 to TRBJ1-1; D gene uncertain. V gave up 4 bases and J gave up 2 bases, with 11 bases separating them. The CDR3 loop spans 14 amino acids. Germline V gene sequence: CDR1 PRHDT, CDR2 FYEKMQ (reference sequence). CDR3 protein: CASSSLTPNTEAFF. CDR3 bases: TGTGCCAGCAGCTCCCTGACACCTAACACTGAAGCTTTCTTT.

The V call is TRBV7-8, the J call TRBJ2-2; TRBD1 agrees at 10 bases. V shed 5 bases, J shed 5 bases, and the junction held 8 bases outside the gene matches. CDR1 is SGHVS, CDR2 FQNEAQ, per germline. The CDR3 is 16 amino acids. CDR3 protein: CASSPVRDRGTGELFF. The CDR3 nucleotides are TGTGCCAGCAGCCCAGTCCGGGACAGGGGAACCGGGGAGCTGTTTTTT.

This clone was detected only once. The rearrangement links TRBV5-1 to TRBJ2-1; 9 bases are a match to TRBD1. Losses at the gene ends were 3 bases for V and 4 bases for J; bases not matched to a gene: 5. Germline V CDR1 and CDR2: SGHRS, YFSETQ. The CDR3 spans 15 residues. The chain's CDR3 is CASSSGTGTYNEQFF. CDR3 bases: TGCGCCAGCAGCTCCGGGACAGGGACATACAATGAGCAGTTCTTC.

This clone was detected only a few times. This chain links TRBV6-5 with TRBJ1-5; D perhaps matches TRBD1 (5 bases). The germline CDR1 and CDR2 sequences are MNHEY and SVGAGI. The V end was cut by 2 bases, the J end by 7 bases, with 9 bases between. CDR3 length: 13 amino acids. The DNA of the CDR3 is TGTGCCAGCAGTTACGCGGCAGGGCAGCCCCAGCATTTT. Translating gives CASSYAAGQPQHF.

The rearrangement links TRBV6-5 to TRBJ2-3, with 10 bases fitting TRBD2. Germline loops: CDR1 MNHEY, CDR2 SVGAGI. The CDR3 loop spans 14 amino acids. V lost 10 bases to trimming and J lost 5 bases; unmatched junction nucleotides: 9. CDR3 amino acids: CATSLAGGGDTQYF. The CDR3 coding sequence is TGTGCCACCTCCTTAGCGGGAGGCGGAGATACGCAGTATTTT.

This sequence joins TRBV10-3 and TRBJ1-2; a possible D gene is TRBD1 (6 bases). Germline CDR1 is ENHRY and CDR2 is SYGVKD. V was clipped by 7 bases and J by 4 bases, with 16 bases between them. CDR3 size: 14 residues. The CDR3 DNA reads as TGTGCCATCAAACCCGGGGGGGGGCTCTATGGCTACACCTTC. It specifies CAIKPGGGLYGYTF.

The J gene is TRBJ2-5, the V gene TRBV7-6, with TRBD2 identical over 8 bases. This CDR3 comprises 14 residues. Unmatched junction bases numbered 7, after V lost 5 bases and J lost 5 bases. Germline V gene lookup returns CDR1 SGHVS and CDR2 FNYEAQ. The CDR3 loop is CASSITSGGETQYF. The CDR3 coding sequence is TGTGCCAGCAGCATTACTAGCGGAGGGGAGACCCAGTACTTC.

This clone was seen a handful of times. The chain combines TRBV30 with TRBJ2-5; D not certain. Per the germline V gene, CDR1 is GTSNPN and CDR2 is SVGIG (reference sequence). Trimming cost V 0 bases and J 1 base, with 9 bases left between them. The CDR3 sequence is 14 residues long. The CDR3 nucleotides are TGTGCCTGGAGTGTCCAGATCACCCAAGAGACCCAGTACTTC. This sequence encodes CAWSVQITQETQYF.

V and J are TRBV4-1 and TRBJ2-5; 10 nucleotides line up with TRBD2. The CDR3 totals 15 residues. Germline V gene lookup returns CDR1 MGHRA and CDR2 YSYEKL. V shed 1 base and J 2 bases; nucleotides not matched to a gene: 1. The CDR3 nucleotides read TGCGCCAGCAGCCAAGGGACTAGCGGACAAGAGACCCAGTACTTC. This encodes CASSQGTSGQETQYF.

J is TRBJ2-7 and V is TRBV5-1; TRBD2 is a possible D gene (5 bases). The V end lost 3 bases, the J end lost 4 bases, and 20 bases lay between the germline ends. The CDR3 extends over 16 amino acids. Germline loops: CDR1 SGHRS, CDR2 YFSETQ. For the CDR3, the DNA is TGCGCCAGCAGCTGGAGGTCCGCGGACGGAGGATACGAGCAGTACTTC. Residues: CASSWRSADGGYEQYF.

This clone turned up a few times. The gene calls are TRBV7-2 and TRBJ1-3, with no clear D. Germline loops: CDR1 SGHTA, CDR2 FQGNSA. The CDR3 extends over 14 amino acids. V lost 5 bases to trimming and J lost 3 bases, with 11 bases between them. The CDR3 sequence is CASSLDPLGNTIYF. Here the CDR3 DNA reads TGTGCCAGCAGCCTAGACCCACTTGGAAACACCATATATTTT.

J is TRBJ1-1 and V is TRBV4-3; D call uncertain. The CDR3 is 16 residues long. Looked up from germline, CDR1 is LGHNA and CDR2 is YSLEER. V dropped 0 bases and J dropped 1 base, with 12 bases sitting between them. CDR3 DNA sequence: TGCGCCAGCAGCCAAGATTGGTGGGGAGGGAACACTGAAGCTTTCTTT. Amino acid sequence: CASSQDWWGGNTEAFF.

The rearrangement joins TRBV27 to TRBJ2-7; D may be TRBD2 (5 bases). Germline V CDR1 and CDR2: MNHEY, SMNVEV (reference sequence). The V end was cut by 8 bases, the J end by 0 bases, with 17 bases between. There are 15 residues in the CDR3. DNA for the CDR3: TGTGCCAGCTGGAGGATGGGGAGTTACTCCTACGAGCAGTACTTC. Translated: CASWRMGSYSYEQYF.

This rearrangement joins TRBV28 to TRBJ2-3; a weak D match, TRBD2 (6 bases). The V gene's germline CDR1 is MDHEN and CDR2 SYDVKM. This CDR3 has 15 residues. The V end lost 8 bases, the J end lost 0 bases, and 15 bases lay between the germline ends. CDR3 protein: CASARGGTSTDTQYF. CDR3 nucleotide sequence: TGTGCCAGCGCTCGCGGAGGGACTAGCACAGATACGCAGTATTTT. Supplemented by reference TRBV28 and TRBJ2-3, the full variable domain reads DVKVTQSSRYLVKRTGEKVFLECVQDMDHENMFWYRQDPGLGLRLIYFSYDVKMKEKGDIPEGYSVSREKKERFSLILESASTNQTSMYLCASARGGTSTDTQYFGPGTRLTVL.

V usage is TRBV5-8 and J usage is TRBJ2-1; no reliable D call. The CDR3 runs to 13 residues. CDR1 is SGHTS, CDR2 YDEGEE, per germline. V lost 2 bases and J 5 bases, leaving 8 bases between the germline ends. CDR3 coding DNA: TGTGCCAGCAGCTTCAAACTACACAATGAGCAGTTCTTC. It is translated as CASSFKLHNEQFF.

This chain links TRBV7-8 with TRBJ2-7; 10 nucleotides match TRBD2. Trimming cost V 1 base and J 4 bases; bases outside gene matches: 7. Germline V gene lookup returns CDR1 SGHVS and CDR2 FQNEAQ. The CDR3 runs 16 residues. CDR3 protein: CASSLVASGRPYEQYF. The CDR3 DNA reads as TGTGCCAGCAGCTTAGTTGCTAGCGGGAGACCTTACGAGCAGTACTTC.

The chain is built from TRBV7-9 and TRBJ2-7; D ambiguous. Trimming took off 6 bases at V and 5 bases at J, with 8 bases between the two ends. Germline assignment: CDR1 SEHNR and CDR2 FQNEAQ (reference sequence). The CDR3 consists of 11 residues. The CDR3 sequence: CASSPSDEQYF. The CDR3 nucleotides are TGTGCCAGCAGTCCCAGTGACGAGCAGTACTTC.

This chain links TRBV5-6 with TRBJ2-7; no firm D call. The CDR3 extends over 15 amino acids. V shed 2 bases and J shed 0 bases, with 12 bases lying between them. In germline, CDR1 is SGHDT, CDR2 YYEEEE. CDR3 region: CASSLPSDNSYEQYF. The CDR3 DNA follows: TGTGCCAGCAGCTTACCTTCCGACAACTCCTACGAGCAGTACTTC. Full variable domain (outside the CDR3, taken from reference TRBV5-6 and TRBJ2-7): DAGVTQSPTHLIKTRGQQVTLRCSPKSGHDTVSWYQQALGQGPQFIFQYYEEEERQRGNFPDRFSGHQFPNYSSELNVNALLLGDSALYLCASSLPSDNSYEQYFGPGTRLTVT.

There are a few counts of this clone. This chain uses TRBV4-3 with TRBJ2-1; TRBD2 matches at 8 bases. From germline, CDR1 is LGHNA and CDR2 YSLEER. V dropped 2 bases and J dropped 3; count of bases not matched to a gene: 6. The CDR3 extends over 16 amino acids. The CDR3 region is CASSQQLAEHYNEQFF. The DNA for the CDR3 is TGCGCCAGCAGCCAACAACTAGCGGAGCACTACAATGAGCAGTTCTTC.